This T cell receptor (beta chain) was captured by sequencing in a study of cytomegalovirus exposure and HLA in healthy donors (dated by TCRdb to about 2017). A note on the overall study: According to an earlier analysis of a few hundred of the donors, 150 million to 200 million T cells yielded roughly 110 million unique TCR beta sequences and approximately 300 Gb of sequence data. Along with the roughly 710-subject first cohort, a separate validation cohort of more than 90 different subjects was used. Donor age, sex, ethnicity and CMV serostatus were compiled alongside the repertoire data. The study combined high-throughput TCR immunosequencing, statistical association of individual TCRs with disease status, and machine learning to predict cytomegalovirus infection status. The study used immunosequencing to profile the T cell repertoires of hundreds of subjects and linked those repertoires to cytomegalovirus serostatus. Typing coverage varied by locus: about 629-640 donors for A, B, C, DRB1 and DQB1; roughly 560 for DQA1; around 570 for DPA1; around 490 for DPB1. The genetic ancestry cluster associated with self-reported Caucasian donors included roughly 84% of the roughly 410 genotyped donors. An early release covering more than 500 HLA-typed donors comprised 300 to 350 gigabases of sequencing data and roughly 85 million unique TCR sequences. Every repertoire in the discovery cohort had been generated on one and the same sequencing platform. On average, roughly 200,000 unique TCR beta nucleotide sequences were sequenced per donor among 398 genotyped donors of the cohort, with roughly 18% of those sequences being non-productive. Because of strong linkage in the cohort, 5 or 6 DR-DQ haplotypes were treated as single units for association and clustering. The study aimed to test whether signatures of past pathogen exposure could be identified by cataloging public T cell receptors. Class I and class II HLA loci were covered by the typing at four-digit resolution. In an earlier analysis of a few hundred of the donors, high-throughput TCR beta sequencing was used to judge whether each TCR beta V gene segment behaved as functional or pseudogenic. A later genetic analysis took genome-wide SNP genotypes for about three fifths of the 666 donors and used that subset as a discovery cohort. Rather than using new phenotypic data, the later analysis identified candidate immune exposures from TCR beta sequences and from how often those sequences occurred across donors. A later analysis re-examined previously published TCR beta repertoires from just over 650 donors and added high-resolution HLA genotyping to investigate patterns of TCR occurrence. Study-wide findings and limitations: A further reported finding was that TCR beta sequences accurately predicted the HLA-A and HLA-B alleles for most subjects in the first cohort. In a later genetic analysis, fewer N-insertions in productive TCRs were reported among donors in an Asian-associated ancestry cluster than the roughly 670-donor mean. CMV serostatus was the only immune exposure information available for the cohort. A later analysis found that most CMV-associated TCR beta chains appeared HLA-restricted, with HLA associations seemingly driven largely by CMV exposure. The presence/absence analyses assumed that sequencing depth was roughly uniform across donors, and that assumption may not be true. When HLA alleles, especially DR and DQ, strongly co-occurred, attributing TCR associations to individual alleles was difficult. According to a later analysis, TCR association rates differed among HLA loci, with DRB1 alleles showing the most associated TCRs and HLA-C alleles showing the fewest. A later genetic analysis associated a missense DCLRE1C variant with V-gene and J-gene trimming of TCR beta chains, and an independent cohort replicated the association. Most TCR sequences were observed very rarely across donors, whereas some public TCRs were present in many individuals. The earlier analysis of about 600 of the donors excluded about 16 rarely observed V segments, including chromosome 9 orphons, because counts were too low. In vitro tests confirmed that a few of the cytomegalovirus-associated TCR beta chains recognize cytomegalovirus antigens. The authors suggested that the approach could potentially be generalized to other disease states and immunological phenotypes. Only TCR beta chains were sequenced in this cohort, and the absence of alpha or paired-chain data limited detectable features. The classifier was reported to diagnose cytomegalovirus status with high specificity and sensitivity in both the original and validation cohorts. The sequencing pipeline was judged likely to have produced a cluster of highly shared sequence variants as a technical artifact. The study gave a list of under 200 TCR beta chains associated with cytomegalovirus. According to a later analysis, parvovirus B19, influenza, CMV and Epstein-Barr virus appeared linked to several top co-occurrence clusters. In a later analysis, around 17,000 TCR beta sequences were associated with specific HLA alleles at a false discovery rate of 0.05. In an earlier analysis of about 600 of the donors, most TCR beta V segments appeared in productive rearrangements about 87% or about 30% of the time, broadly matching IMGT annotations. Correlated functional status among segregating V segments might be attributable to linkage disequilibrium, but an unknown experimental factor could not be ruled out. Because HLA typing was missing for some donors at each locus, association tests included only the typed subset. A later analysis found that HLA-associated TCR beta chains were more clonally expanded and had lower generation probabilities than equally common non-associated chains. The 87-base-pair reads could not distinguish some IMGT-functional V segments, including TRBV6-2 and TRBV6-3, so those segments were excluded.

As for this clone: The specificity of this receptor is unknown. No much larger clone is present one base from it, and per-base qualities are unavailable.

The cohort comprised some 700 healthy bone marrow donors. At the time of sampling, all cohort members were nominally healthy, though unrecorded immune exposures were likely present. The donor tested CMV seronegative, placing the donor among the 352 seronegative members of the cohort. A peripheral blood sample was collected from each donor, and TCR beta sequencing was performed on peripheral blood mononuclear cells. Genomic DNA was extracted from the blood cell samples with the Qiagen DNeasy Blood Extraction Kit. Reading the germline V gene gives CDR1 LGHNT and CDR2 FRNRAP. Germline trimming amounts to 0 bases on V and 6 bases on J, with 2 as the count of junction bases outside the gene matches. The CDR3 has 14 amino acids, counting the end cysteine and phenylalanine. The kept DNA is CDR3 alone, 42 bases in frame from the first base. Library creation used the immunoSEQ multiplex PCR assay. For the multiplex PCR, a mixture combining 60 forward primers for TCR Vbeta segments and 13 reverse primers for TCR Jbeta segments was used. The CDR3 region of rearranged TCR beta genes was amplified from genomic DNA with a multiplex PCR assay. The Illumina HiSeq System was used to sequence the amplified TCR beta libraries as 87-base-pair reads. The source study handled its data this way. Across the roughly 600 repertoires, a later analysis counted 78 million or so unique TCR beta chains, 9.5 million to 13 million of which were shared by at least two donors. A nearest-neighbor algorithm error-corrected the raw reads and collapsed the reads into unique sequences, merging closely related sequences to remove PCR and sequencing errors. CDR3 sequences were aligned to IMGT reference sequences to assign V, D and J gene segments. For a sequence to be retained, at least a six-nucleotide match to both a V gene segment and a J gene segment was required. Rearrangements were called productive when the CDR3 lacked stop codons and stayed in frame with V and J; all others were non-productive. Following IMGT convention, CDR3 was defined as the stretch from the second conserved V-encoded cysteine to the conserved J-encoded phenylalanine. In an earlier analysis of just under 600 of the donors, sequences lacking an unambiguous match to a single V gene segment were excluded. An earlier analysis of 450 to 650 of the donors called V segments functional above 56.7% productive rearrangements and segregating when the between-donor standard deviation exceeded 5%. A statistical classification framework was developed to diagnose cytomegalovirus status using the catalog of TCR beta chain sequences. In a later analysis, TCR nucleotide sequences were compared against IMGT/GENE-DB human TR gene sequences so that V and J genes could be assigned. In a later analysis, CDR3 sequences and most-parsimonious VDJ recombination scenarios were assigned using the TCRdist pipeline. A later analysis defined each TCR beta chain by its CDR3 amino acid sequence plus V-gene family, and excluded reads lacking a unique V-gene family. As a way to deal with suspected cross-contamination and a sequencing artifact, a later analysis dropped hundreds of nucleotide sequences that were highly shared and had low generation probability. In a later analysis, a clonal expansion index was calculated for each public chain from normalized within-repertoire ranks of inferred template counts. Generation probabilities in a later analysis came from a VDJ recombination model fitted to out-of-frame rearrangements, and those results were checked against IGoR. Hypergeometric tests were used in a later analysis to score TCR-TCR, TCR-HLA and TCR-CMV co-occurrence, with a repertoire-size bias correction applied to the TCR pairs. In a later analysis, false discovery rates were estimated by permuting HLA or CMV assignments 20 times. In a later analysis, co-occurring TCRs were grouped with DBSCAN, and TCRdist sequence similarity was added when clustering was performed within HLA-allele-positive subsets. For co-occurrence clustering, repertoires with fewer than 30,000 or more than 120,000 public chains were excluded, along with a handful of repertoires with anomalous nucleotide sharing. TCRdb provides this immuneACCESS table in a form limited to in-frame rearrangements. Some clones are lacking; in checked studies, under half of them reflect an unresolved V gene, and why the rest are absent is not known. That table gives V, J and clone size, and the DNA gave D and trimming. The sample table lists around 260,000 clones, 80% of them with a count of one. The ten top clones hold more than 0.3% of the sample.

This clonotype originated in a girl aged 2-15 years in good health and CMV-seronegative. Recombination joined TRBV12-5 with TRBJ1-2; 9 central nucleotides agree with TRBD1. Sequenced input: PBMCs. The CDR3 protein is CASGLVRTGDGYTF. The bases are TGTGCTAGTGGTTTGGTACGGACAGGGGATGGCTACACCTTC. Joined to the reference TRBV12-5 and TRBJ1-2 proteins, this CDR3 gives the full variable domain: DARVTQTPRHKVTEMGQEVTMRCQPILGHNTVFWYRQTMMQGLELLAYFRNRAPLDDSGMPKDRFSAEMPDATLATLKIQPSEPRDSAVYFCASGLVRTGDGYTFGSGTRLTVV.